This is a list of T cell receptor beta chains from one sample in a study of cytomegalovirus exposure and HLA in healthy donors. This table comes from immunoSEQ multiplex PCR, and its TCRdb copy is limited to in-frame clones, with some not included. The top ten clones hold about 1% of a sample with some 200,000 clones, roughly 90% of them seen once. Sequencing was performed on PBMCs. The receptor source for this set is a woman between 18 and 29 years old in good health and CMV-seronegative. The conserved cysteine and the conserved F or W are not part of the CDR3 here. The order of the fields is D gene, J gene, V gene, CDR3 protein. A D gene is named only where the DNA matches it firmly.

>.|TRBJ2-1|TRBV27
ASSPPTSSYNEQF
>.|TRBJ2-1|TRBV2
ASSPSPLFERF
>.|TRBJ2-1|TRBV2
ARGPNRNNEQF
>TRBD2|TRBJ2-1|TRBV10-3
AISPSGINEQF
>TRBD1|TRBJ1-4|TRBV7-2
ASSLRQGGREKLF
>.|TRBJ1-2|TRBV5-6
ASKGQGRYGYT
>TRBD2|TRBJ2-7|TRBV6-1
ASSDPPRGEQQY
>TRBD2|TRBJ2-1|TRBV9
ASSASGRAGDEQF
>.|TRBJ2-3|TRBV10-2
ASIRRDTNTDTQY
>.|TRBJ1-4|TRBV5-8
ASSLTPGDRKEKLF
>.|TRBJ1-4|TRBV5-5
ASSLGLSATNEKLF
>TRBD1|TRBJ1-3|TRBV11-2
ASSSLGQGLSGNTIY
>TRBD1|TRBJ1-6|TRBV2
ASRGTGDNSPLH
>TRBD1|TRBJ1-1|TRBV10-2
ASRNRGSRNTEAF
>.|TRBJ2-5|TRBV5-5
ASSYDWTEYQETQY
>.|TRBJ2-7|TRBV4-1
ASSPTRIKAYEQY
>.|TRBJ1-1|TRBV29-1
SVARQEYAEAF
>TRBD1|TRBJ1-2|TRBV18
ASSQGQAQLDGYT
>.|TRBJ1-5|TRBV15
ATSTGSQPQH
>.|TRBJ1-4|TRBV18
ASSLLGSDEKLF
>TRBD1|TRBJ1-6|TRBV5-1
ASSSNPRGQGQSPLH